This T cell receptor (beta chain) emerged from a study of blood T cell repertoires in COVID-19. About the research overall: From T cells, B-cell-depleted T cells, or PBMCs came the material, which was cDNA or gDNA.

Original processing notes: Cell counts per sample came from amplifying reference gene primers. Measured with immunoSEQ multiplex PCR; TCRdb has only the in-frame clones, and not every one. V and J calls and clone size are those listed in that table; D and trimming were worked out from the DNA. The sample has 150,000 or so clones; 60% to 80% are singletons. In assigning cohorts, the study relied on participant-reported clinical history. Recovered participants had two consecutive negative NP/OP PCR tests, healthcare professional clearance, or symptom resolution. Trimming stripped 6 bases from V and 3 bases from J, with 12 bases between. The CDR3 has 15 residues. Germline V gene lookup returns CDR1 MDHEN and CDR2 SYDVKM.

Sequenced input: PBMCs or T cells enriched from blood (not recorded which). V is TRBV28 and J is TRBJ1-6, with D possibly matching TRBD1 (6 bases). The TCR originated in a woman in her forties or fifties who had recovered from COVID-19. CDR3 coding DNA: TGTGCCAGCAGCCGAGGGGGTCTCTATAATTCACCCCTCCACTTT. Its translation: CASSRGGLYNSPLHF.